These T cell receptor beta chains were read from a single sample in a study of regulatory T cells in long-lasting Graves disease. Via MiXCR, TCRdb re-called the multiplex PCR reads, giving one row per CDR3 protein. The sample has 580,000 or so distinct CDR3 sequences; about 16% are singletons. This same sample was also taken into another study, of T cells in Graves' hyperthyroidism and ophthalmopathy.

The specimen was peripheral blood mononuclear cells (PBMCs), collected at new diagnosis, from a patient treated with antithyroid drugs. The receptor set was obtained from a man aged 18 to 35 with Graves disease. The CDR3 runs from the conserved cysteine through the conserved F or W. D genes are given only for firm matches.

D: -
V: TRBV5-1
J: TRBJ2-3
CDR3: CASSLGERRTDTQYF

D: TRBD1
V: TRBV4-1
J: TRBJ1-5
CDR3: CASSQDDRGGNQPQHF

D: -
V: TRBV7-9
J: TRBJ1-2
CDR3: CASSLNSVMESYTF

D: TRBD1
V: TRBV30
J: TRBJ1-3
CDR3: CAWQGAPGNTIYF

D: TRBD2
V: TRBV4-1
J: TRBJ2-1
CDR3: CASSHRVAGGPHEQFF

D: TRBD2
V: TRBV9
J: TRBJ2-2
CDR3: CASSVSTGWLAGDWLNTGELFF

D: TRBD2
V: TRBV19
J: TRBJ2-7
CDR3: CASNSGLAGDEQYF

D: -
V: TRBV20-1
J: TRBJ2-3
CDR3: CSASVQGPTSTDTQYF

D: TRBD2
V: TRBV5-4
J: TRBJ2-5
CDR3: CASSLPSGRAGETQYF

D: -
V: TRBV19
J: TRBJ2-2
CDR3: CASSMLRGTGELFF

D: TRBD1
V: TRBV28
J: TRBJ1-1
CDR3: CASSSGQGIGEAFF

D: TRBD2
V: TRBV7-9
J: TRBJ2-7
CDR3: CASSLKVLAGGKTYEQYF

D: TRBD2
V: TRBV5-6
J: TRBJ2-7
CDR3: CASSRLAGGDYEQYF

D: TRBD2
V: TRBV5-1
J: TRBJ2-7
CDR3: CASSLGSGGSYEQYF

D: TRBD2
V: TRBV28
J: TRBJ2-1
CDR3: CASSPGTSGTYEQFF

D: -
V: TRBV5-1
J: TRBJ1-2
CDR3: CASSPGQRAYGYTF

D: -
V: TRBV10-2
J: TRBJ1-2
CDR3: CASNTLGAGYTF

D: TRBD1
V: TRBV5-6
J: TRBJ1-1
CDR3: CASSLERGGWGHTEAFF